A selection of T cell receptor beta chains follows, all from one sample in a study of blood T cell repertoires in COVID-19. This table comes from immunoSEQ multiplex PCR, and its TCRdb copy is limited to in-frame clones, with some not included. The sample has 100,000 or so clones, 75% to 90% seen once; the top ten hold approximately 31%. Material for sequencing was peripheral blood. Receptors were obtained from an elderly woman with acute or convalescent COVID-19. Each CDR3 is given with its conserved first and last residue. Each record gives: clone size, J gene, D gene, V gene, CDR3 length, CDR3 protein, CDR3 DNA. The D gene is left open where the match is weak. Expanded clones are given a class, and other clones once, few, many or no size at all.

>.|TRBJ1-1|.|TRBV7-9|14
CASSLGATGTEAFF
TGTGCCAGCAGCTTAGGAGCGACAGGCACTGAAGCTTTCTTT
>.|TRBJ2-2|.|TRBV19|14
CASTLGGKTGELFF
TGTGCCAGTACCCTTGGGGGGAAAACCGGGGAGCTGTTTTTT
>once|TRBJ2-6|.|TRBV2|16
CARRIEGVAGANVLTF
TGTGCCAGACGGATCGAGGGGGTCGCTGGGGCCAACGTCCTGACTTTC
>.|TRBJ1-1|TRBD1|TRBV11-3|16
CASSSRWGQGRLEAFF
TGTGCCAGCAGCTCTCGGTGGGGACAGGGGCGCTTGGAAGCTTTCTTT
>.|TRBJ2-3|TRBD1|TRBV18|15
CASSPGTGESDTQYF
TGTGCCAGCTCACCAGGGACAGGGGAGTCGGATACGCAGTATTTT
>.|TRBJ2-7|.|TRBV7-2|15
CASSLVAGALKEQYF
TGTGCCAGCAGCTTAGTGGCGGGCGCCTTGAAAGAGCAGTACTTC
>.|TRBJ2-5|TRBD2|TRBV2|16
CASGNRGVATQETQYF
TGTGCCAGCGGGAATCGGGGGGTGGCCACACAAGAGACCCAGTACTTC
>few|TRBJ2-7|.|TRBV18|14
CASSPPPGNYEQYF
TGTGCCAGCTCACCACCCCCCGGGAACTACGAGCAGTACTTC
>.|TRBJ2-3|.|TRBV13|18
CASSQRHLADTYTDTQYF
TGTGCCAGCAGCCAGAGGCACCTAGCAGACACATACACAGATACGCAGTATTTT
>once|TRBJ2-2|TRBD1|TRBV30|15
CAWGTGQGVTGELFF
TGTGCCTGGGGGACCGGACAGGGGGTCACCGGGGAGCTGTTTTTT
>.|TRBJ2-3|.|TRBV27|14
CASSLFRDTDTQYF
TGTGCCAGCAGTCTCTTCCGCGACACAGATACGCAGTATTTT
>.|TRBJ1-1|.|TRBV2|13
CASSRTKETEAFF
TGTGCCAGCAGCAGAACAAAGGAGACTGAAGCTTTCTTT
>.|TRBJ1-3|TRBD1|TRBV5-1|18
CASSLGIGTGTSGNTIYF
TGCGCCAGCAGCTTGGGCATCGGGACAGGGACCTCTGGAAACACCATATATTTT
>.|TRBJ2-5|.|TRBV5-1|14
CASSYRDYQETQYF
TGCGCCAGCAGCTACCGGGACTACCAAGAGACCCAGTACTTC
>.|TRBJ1-2|.|TRBV28|14
CASSGQKSLWGYTF
TGTGCCAGCAGCGGACAGAAGTCTTTGTGGGGCTACACCTTC
>.|TRBJ2-3|.|TRBV5-6|15
CASSFDFSFTDTQYF
TGTGCCAGCAGCTTTGACTTCAGCTTCACAGATACGCAGTATTTT
>.|TRBJ2-5|TRBD1|TRBV15|15
CATSTRQGPEETQYF
TGTGCCACCAGCACCAGACAGGGGCCGGAAGAGACCCAGTACTTC
>once|TRBJ1-1|.|TRBV14|13
CASSLQGNTEAFF
TGTGCCAGCAGTTTACAGGGGAACACTGAAGCTTTCTTT
>.|TRBJ1-2|TRBD1|TRBV5-4|15
CASSWPGQGNYGYTF
TGTGCCAGCAGCTGGCCGGGACAGGGGAACTATGGCTACACCTTC
>.|TRBJ2-2|.|TRBV5-6|15
CASSLVVSGTGELFF
TGTGCCAGCAGCTTGGTAGTTTCGGGCACCGGGGAGCTGTTTTTT
>.|TRBJ2-7|.|TRBV10-3|12
CAIRAQGYEQYF
TGTGCCATCAGGGCACAGGGTTACGAGCAGTACTTC
>.|TRBJ1-5|.|TRBV28|13
CASNIGRNQPQHF
TGTGCCAGCAATATTGGTAGAAATCAGCCCCAGCATTTT
>.|TRBJ1-1|.|TRBV10-3|14
CAISETGLTGEAFF
TGTGCCATCAGTGAGACAGGGCTGACAGGTGAGGCTTTCTTT
>.|TRBJ2-3|TRBD2|TRBV9|15
CASNLSGGSTDTQYF
TGTGCCAGCAACCTTAGCGGGGGCAGCACAGATACGCAGTATTTT
>.|TRBJ1-2|TRBD1|TRBV24-1|13
CATSLRGRGDYTF
TGTGCCACCAGTCTCAGGGGGCGAGGGGACTACACCTTC
>.|TRBJ2-7|.|TRBV6-5|15
CASRKRGGLSYEQYF
TGTGCCAGCAGGAAGAGGGGGGGACTATCTTACGAGCAGTACTTC
>.|TRBJ2-1|TRBD2|TRBV15|15
CATSTGTSGVGEQFF
TGTGCCACCAGCACCGGGACTAGCGGGGTCGGTGAGCAGTTCTTC
>.|TRBJ2-7|TRBD2|TRBV5-6|16
CASSSLKRGGGYEQYF
TGTGCCAGCAGCTCACTTAAGCGGGGGGGTGGATACGAGCAGTACTTC
>.|TRBJ1-5|TRBD1|TRBV29-1|13
CSVGQGVGQPQHF
TGCAGCGTCGGACAGGGGGTTGGGCAGCCCCAGCATTTT
>.|TRBJ1-1|TRBD1|TRBV5-1|15
CASREGQGYSTEAFF
TGCGCCAGCAGAGAGGGACAGGGCTACTCCACTGAAGCTTTCTTT
>.|TRBJ2-5|.|TRBV6-6|12
CASNLGLETQYF
TGTGCCAGTAACCTGGGCTTGGAGACCCAGTACTTC